The 28 T cell receptor beta chains below were found in one sample sequenced in a study of blood T cell repertoires in COVID-19. Using immunoSEQ multiplex PCR, the repertoire was profiled, and TCRdb retains in-frame clones only, with some absent. Among under 300,000 clones, about 86% were seen once, and the ten largest hold about 3.5%. The material sequenced was peripheral blood. The receptors here all came from a young man with active or convalescent COVID-19.

Points on this clone: At one of its ends the junction is not consistent with the germline gene, which may arise from a read error. The chain couples TRBV7-9 to TRBJ2-5, with 10 bases matching TRBD2. The CDR3 is 16 residues long. Germline loops: CDR1 SEHNR, CDR2 FQNEAQ (reference sequence). CDR3 protein: CASSLAELAGQETQYF. CDR3 nucleotides: TGTGCCAGCAGCCTAGCCGAACTAGCGGGACAAGAGACCCAGTACTTC.

The genes are TRBV30 and TRBJ2-5; 9 bases map to TRBD2. This CDR3 is 12 amino acids long. The germline V gene has CDR1 GTSNPN and CDR2 SVGIG (reference sequence). Trimming at V came to 3 bases and at J to 5 bases, leaving 1 base not matched to a gene. CDR3 in amino acids: CAWRTSGETQYF. The CDR3 coding sequence is TGTGCCTGGAGGACTAGCGGTGAGACCCAGTACTTC.

The chain joins TRBV27 to TRBJ2-1, with 7 bases matching TRBD1. Trimming took 4 bases from V and 1 from J; bases not matched to a gene: 10. The CDR3 loop spans 17 amino acids. Germline V gives CDR1 MNHEY, CDR2 SMNVEV (reference sequence). The CDR3 bases are TGTGCCAGCAGTTCCACCATTAGGGACAGTTCCTACAATGAGCAGTTCTTC. Protein product: CASSSTIRDSSYNEQFF.

This clone was seen once. This chain's CDR3 is CASTLPPTGTAFF. For the CDR3, the DNA is TGTGCCAGTACCCTCCCCCCGACAGGGACGGCTTTCTTT. The chain has TRBV19 and TRBJ1-1; 7 bases are shared with TRBD1. CDR1 and CDR2 (germline): LNHDA, SQIVND (reference sequence). J lost 11 bases, V lost 7 bases, and 13 bases had no gene match. The CDR3 loop spans 13 amino acids.

V is TRBV7-3 and J is TRBJ2-1; tentative D call: TRBD1 (5 bases). Per germline, CDR1 SGHTA and CDR2 FQGTGA. The germline V and J ends were trimmed by 5 bases and 1 base, with 12 bases remaining between them. The CDR3 contains 15 residues. For the CDR3, the DNA is TGTGCCAGCAGCCCGCCTGGGGCTTCCTACAATGAGCAGTTCTTC. It encodes CASSPPGASYNEQFF.

This chain uses TRBV4-1 with TRBJ2-2; D is perhaps TRBD2 (6 bases). The germline V gene encodes CDR1 MGHRA and CDR2 YSYEKL. The ends were cut back, 1 base at V and 1 base at J, with 13 bases in the middle. CDR3 length equals 17 residues. As DNA, the CDR3 is TGCGCCAGCAGCCAAGGGTGGGTAGCGGAGAACACCGGGGAGCTGTTTTTT. Its protein product is CASSQGWVAENTGELFF.

CDR3 coding DNA: TGTGCCAGCAGCTTGGGAGGTAGAGACAGGGTTCGTAATGAGCAGTTCTTC. Protein sequence: CASSLGGRDRVRNEQFF. The chain joins TRBV5-6 to TRBJ2-1; 7 bases line up with TRBD1. The ends lost 0 bases at V and 7 bases at J; junction bases unmatched: 13. CDR1 and CDR2 (germline): SGHDT, YYEEEE. The CDR3 runs 17 residues. Using reference TRBV5-6 and TRBJ2-1 for the parts outside the CDR3, the full variable domain is DAGVTQSPTHLIKTRGQQVTLRCSPKSGHDTVSWYQQALGQGPQFIFQYYEEEERQRGNFPDRFSGHQFPNYSSELNVNALLLGDSALYLCASSLGGRDRVRNEQFFGPGTRLTVL.

This rearrangement joins TRBV4-1 to TRBJ2-1; a possible D gene is TRBD2 (5 bases). Germline CDR1 reads MGHRA; CDR2 reads YSYEKL. This CDR3 has 15 amino acids. With 3 bases removed from V and 8 bases from J, the gap between germline ends came to 17 bases. CDR3 residues: CASSHRLREYDEQFF. CDR3 bases: TGCGCCAGCAGCCATAGACTAAGGGAGTACGATGAGCAGTTCTTC.

This clone was recorded at least ten times. The same CDR3 arises from other DNA sequences in this sample as well. In nucleotides, the CDR3 is TGTGCCAGCAGTGGACAGGGGGCAGAATATGGCTACACCTTC. Protein: CASSGQGAEYGYTF. The chain couples TRBV2 to TRBJ1-2, with 10 bases fitting TRBD1. Per germline, CDR1 SNHLY and CDR2 FYNNEI. Trimming removed 4 bases from V and 5 bases from J; junction bases left unmatched: 4. The CDR3 spans 14 residues.

V gene TRBV6-1 combines with J gene TRBJ2-3, with a possible D match to TRBD2 (6 bases). V lost 1 base to trimming and J lost 4 bases, with 12 bases between them. The CDR3 runs 15 residues. Germline V CDR1 and CDR2: MNHNS, SASEGT. The CDR3 here is CASSEERAEPDTQYF. CDR3 DNA: TGTGCCAGCAGTGAAGAGCGGGCGGAGCCAGATACGCAGTATTTT.

This chain connects TRBV12-3 or TRBV12-4 to TRBJ1-2; possible D gene TRBD1, 6 bases. CDR3 length: 13 residues. Trimming cost V 7 bases and J 7 bases, with 16 bases left between them. Written as DNA, the CDR3 is TGTGCCAGCAAACAGGGACGGATGGGTGGCTACACCTTC. Translating gives CASKQGRMGGYTF.

The chain couples TRBV5-1 to TRBJ1-2; D gene ambiguous. This CDR3 spans 11 amino acids. Germline assignment: CDR1 SGHRS and CDR2 YFSETQ. The V and J ends lost 0 bases and 7 bases respectively, with 4 bases between them. The CDR3 bases are TGCGCCAGCAGCTTGGCGGGTGGCTACACCTTC. It specifies CASSLAGGYTF.

The J gene is TRBJ2-7, the V gene TRBV5-6, with D perhaps TRBD1 (6 bases). This CDR3 is built from 12 residues. The V and J ends lost 0 bases and 9 bases respectively, with 10 bases between them. CDR1 and CDR2 (germline): SGHDT, YYEEEE. The CDR3 loop reads CASSLGVTGQYF. CDR3 nucleotide sequence: TGTGCCAGCAGCTTGGGAGTGACAGGGCAGTACTTC.

The chain has TRBV11-2 and TRBJ2-3, with 7 bases matching TRBD2. Trimming at V came to 0 bases and at J to 5 bases, leaving 8 bases not matched to a gene. CDR3 length: 16 amino acids. The V gene's germline CDR1 is SGHAT and CDR2 FQNNGV. The CDR3 region has the DNA TGTGCCAGCAGCTTAGATACCTGGGGGGAGGGAGATACGCAGTATTTT. This gives the protein CASSLDTWGEGDTQYF.

The chain combines TRBV7-9 with TRBJ2-2; 8 bases are a match to TRBD1. The CDR3 is 15 amino acids. Germline lookup yields CDR1 SEHNR and CDR2 FQNEAQ (reference sequence). The V and J ends lost 5 bases and 3 bases, in that order; junction bases with no gene match: 5. The CDR3 nucleotides read TGTGCCAGCAGCCTTGGACAGGGCGACACCGGGGAGCTGTTTTTT. This sequence encodes CASSLGQGDTGELFF.

The chain couples TRBV19 to TRBJ2-1; D might be TRBD1 (5 bases). CDR1 LNHDA and CDR2 SQIVND come from the germline V gene (reference sequence). This CDR3 is 14 amino acids long. Trimming pared 2 bases from V and 4 bases from J, leaving 9 bases between. The CDR3 DNA sequence: TGTGCCAGTAGTATATCGACAGATTACAATGAGCAGTTCTTC. Translation: CASSISTDYNEQFF.

The chain joins TRBV4-2 to TRBJ2-7; D perhaps matches TRBD2 (7 bases). With 2 bases removed from V and 2 bases from J, the gap between germline ends came to 10 bases. Germline CDR1 and CDR2: LGHNA and YNFKEQ. This CDR3 is built from 14 residues. The CDR3 DNA reads TGTGCCAGCAGCCAATTCGGGGGGCCCTACGAGCAGTACTTC. Its protein product is CASSQFGGPYEQYF.

V and J are TRBV6-1 and TRBJ1-5; 7 bases align to TRBD1. CDR1 and CDR2 (germline): MNHNS, SASEGT. This CDR3 comprises 17 residues. Trimming took 4 bases from V and 1 from J; bases not matched to a gene: 10. The chain's CDR3 is CASSAPRGQGSNQPQHF. CDR3 nucleotide sequence: TGTGCCAGCAGTGCGCCTAGGGGGCAGGGGAGCAATCAGCCCCAGCATTTT.

V is TRBV5-1 and J is TRBJ1-1; no firm D call. Germline loops: CDR1 SGHRS, CDR2 YFSETQ. CDR3 size: 15 residues. Between the trimmed V and J ends, which lost 0 bases and 2 bases, there was a span of 11 bases. The DNA of the CDR3 is TGCGCCAGCAGCTTGGGCACCACACGAAACACTGAAGCTTTCTTT. This sequence encodes CASSLGTTRNTEAFF.

The chain couples TRBV3-1 (or the pseudogene TRBV3-2) to TRBJ1-1; 10 positions match TRBD1. V shed 5 bases, J shed 7 bases, and the junction held 13 bases outside the gene matches. CDR3 size: 16 residues. Germline values: CDR1 LGHDT, CDR2 YNNKEL (reference sequence). CDR3 protein: CASSSSGTGDGGEAFF. The CDR3, as DNA: TGTGCCAGCAGCAGTTCCGGGACAGGGGACGGGGGTGAAGCTTTCTTT.

This chain links TRBV13 with TRBJ1-1, with 7 bases matching TRBD1. The V and J ends lost 7 bases and 5 bases, in that order; junction bases with no gene match: 10. Germline V gene lookup returns CDR1 PRHDT and CDR2 FYEKMQ (reference sequence). This CDR3 contains 14 residues. The CDR3 sequence is CASTIKGALTEAFF. CDR3 sequence (DNA): TGTGCCAGCACCATAAAGGGGGCTCTGACTGAAGCTTTCTTT.

This clone appeared a single time. The rearrangement uses TRBV10-3 and TRBJ2-1, with 9 bases aligning to TRBD1. V was pared by 6 bases and J by 9 bases, with 6 bases of the junction left unmatched. The CDR3 is made up of 13 amino acids. Germline assignment: CDR1 ENHRY and CDR2 SYGVKD. DNA of the CDR3: TGTGCCATCAGCGGGACAGGGATCAGTGAGCAGTTCTTC. Translating it yields CAISGTGISEQFF.

A remark on this clone: The sample carries other DNA sequences with the same CDR3. The chain carries TRBV27 and TRBJ2-1; D uncertain. The length of the CDR3 is 13 residues. Germline CDR1 reads MNHEY; CDR2 reads SMNVEV (reference sequence). V lost 0 bases, J lost 3 bases, and 3 bases lay in between. This chain's CDR3 is CASSLSSYNEQFF. In nucleotides, the CDR3 is TGTGCCAGCAGTTTATCTAGCTACAATGAGCAGTTCTTC.

The J gene is TRBJ1-5, the V gene TRBV29-1, with TRBD1 as a possible D gene (5 bases). Germline lookup yields CDR1 SQVTM and CDR2 ANQGSEA. CDR3 length: 12 residues. Trimming shortened V by 7 bases and J by 6 bases, and 13 bases separated the two germline ends. This chain's CDR3 is CSGGEVGQPQHF. The CDR3 nucleotides read TGCAGCGGAGGGGAGGTAGGTCAGCCCCAGCATTTT.

The chain recombines TRBV4-2 with TRBJ2-2; 10 bases agree with TRBD1. Germline loops: CDR1 LGHNA, CDR2 YNFKEQ. The CDR3 loop spans 17 amino acids. The V gene end was trimmed by 1 base and the J gene end by 5 bases; junction bases not matched to a gene: 7. CDR3 DNA: TGTGCCAGCAGCCAAGGTCGAGGACAGGGGGGAACCGGGGAGCTGTTTTTT. Translating it yields CASSQGRGQGGTGELFF.

For this clone: The junction does not match germline at one end; this may be a read error. The chain links TRBV28 to TRBJ2-7, with D perhaps TRBD2 (5 bases). The length of the CDR3 is 15 residues. Germline V gene data show CDR1 as MDHEN and CDR2 as SYDVKM. CDR3 residues: CASSQIGLPSHEQYF. As DNA, the CDR3 is TGTGCCAGCAGCCAAATAGGACTTCCCTCCCACGAGCAGTACTTC.

V is TRBV7-9 and J is TRBJ2-7, with D tentatively TRBD1 (5 bases). Trimming stripped 0 bases from V and 4 bases from J, with 10 bases between. The CDR3 has 14 amino acids. Germline V gives CDR1 SEHNR, CDR2 FQNEAQ (reference sequence). CDR3 sequence: CASSLAGGHYEQYF. CDR3 DNA: TGTGCCAGCAGCTTAGCCGGCGGACATTACGAGCAGTACTTC. Full variable domain (missing parts from reference TRBV7-9 and TRBJ2-7): DTGVSQNPRHKITKRGQNVTFRCDPISEHNRLYWYRQTLGQGPEFLTYFQNEAQLEKSRLLSDRFSAERPKGSFSTLEIQRTEQGDSAMYLCASSLAGGHYEQYFGPGTRLTVT.

The V call is TRBV13, the J call TRBJ1-1; no reliable D call. CDR3 length: 14 amino acids. Trimming cost V 3 bases and J 7 bases, with 15 bases left between them. Per the germline V gene, CDR1 is PRHDT and CDR2 is FYEKMQ (reference sequence). Here the CDR3 reads CASSLGWSPSEAFF. The CDR3 DNA reads TGTGCCAGCAGCTTGGGTTGGAGTCCCAGTGAAGCTTTCTTT.